The clone carrying this TCR beta chain has just a few counts. The antigen remains undetermined. The library targeted TCRbeta and was prepared with unique molecular identifiers. TCRdb used MiXCR to reprocess the PCR reads, holding one entry per CDR3 protein. The top ten clones hold about 0.77% of a sample with around 700,000 distinct CDR3 sequences, around 14% of them seen once. This CDR3 comprises 11 residues. Germline lookup yields CDR1 DFQATT and CDR2 SNEGSKA (reference sequence). The V and J ends lost 3 bases and 6 bases respectively, with 8 bases between them. This entry belongs to a study of T-cell reconstitution after alpha-beta-depleted transplantation in children. General study points: Most T-cell counts and diversity one year after the transplant came from T cells that were newly produced. Reportedly, only several hundred clones from non-depleted graft cells drove alpha-beta T-cell counts at about two months. The high TCRbeta diversity at day 60 in some patients came from surviving recipient T cells and thymic progenitors.

The TCR sequence derives from a girl aged 2 to 9 with congenital amegakaryocytic thrombocytopenia, due to receive a stem cell transplant. Sequenced material: PBMCs, taken before TCRalphabeta/CD19-depleted stem cell transplant. The chain links TRBV20-1 to TRBJ1-1, with D perhaps TRBD1 (5 bases). CDR3: CSASRGSEAFF. The CDR3 region has the DNA TGCAGTGCTAGTAGGGGATCTGAAGCTTTCTTT.